The 30 T cell receptor beta chains below come from one sample, sequenced in a study of regulatory T cells in long-lasting Graves disease. Library construction for TCR beta used iRepertoire HTBI primers and Arm-PCR of CDR3 regions. Each CDR3 protein gets one entry after TCRdb re-called the multiplex PCR reads with MiXCR. In the table there are around 510,000 distinct CDR3 sequences, around 21% of which are singletons. This sample's time point: persistent/refractory GD, antithyroid drugs over 5 years with positive TRAb. TCR sequences were obtained from RNA taken from PBMCs. The sequenced sample was peripheral blood mononuclear cells (PBMCs), obtained when the disease was refractory, from a patient treated with antithyroid drugs. These receptors were obtained from a female donor with Graves disease.

This clonotype came up a few times. The gene calls are TRBV20-1 and TRBJ2-7; 11 nucleotides agree with TRBD2. The germline V gene encodes CDR1 DFQATT and CDR2 SNEGSKA (reference sequence). With 5 bases clipped from V and 7 bases from J, the junction kept 7 bases outside the gene matches. The CDR3 length is 13 residues. CDR3 loop: CSAPLAGVGEQYF. CDR3 DNA: TGCAGTGCTCCACTAGCGGGAGTCGGAGAGCAGTACTTC.

This sequence joins TRBV18 and TRBJ1-1, with D possibly TRBD1 on 5 matching bases. V lost 2 bases and J 3 bases, leaving 13 bases between the germline ends. This CDR3 is 15 amino acids long. The germline V gene encodes CDR1 KGHSH and CDR2 LQKENI. CDR3 loop: CASSPMGGADTEAFF. As DNA, the CDR3 is TGTGCCAGCTCACCAATGGGGGGAGCGGACACTGAAGCTTTCTTT.

This clonotype occurred many times. This chain uses TRBV2 with TRBJ1-4; D is unresolved. The length of the CDR3 is 14 residues. The V and J ends lost 2 bases and 5 bases respectively, with 9 bases between them. Germline V gives CDR1 SNHLY, CDR2 FYNNEI. CDR3 nucleotide sequence: TGTGCCAGCAGTGAATGGTATCGAAATGAAAAACTGTTTTTT. Its protein is CASSEWYRNEKLFF.

The chain joins TRBV28 to TRBJ2-7; 7 bases align to TRBD1. Germline V gives CDR1 MDHEN, CDR2 SYDVKM. This CDR3 contains 17 residues. Trimming took 6 bases from V and 2 from J; bases not matched to a gene: 16. Here the CDR3 reads CASSRPGTVEGTYEQYF. In DNA form, the CDR3 reads TGTGCCAGCAGCCGTCCCGGGACAGTTGAGGGCACCTACGAGCAGTACTTC.

This clonotype was seen more than once but under ten times. The chain has TRBV29-1 and TRBJ2-1; D tentatively reads TRBD1 or TRBD2 (5 bases each). Germline CDR1 is SQVTM and CDR2 is ANQGSEA. The CDR3 totals 13 residues. V was trimmed by 4 bases and J by 4 bases, leaving 11 bases between them. CDR3 sequence reads: CSVAGRLYNEQFF. The CDR3 DNA is TGCAGCGTTGCGGGACGGTTGTACAATGAGCAGTTCTTC.

CDR3 protein: CASSARLGYTF. In nucleotides, the CDR3 is TGTGCCAGCAGCGCGCGGTTGGGCTACACCTTC. This sequence joins TRBV11-2 and TRBJ1-2; D is unclear. From germline, CDR1 is SGHAT and CDR2 FQNNGV. V lost 5 bases to trimming and J lost 8 bases, with 9 bases between them. This CDR3 spans 11 amino acids.

Turning to this clonotype: Given a much more abundant clone one base away, this may be a read error. The genes are TRBV28 and TRBJ2-7; a possible D gene is TRBD2 (5 bases). The CDR3 is 13 amino acids. V gave up 3 bases and J gave up 3 bases, with 9 bases separating them. Germline-derived CDR1 and CDR2 are MDHEN and SYDVKM. The CDR3 here is CASSFSGDYEQYF. The CDR3 region has the DNA TGTGCCAGCAGTTTCTCCGGGGACTACGAGCAGTACTTC.

A word on this clonotype: A single base is all that separates this from a far larger clone, so a read error is likely. The rearrangement links TRBV27 to TRBJ2-7; D not resolved. Germline lookup yields CDR1 MNHEY and CDR2 SMNVEV (reference sequence). The CDR3 runs 11 residues. The CDR3 loop reads CVSSTGYEQYF. In DNA form, the CDR3 reads TGTGTCAGCAGCACCGGATACGAGCAGTACTTC.

In this sample, this clonotype turned up many times. This sequence joins TRBV2 and TRBJ2-4; 7 nucleotides agree with TRBD2. Germline V gene sequence: CDR1 SNHLY, CDR2 FYNNEI. This CDR3 is 12 amino acids long. The V and J ends lost 4 bases and 9 bases, in that order; junction bases with no gene match: 3. For the CDR3, the DNA is TGTGCCAGCAGTGGGAGGGAGGGCATTCAGTACTTC. Amino acid sequence: CASSGREGIQYF.

The rearrangement links TRBV6-5 to TRBJ1-2, with a tentative D call TRBD1 (5 bases). V was shortened by 4 bases and J by 3 bases, with 9 bases between the two germline ends. The CDR3 is 13 residues long. Germline assignment: CDR1 MNHEY and CDR2 SVGAGI. CDR3 sequence (DNA): TGTGCCAGCAGTTCAAGGGGCCACTATGGCTACACCTTC. It translates to CASSSRGHYGYTF.

This clonotype was picked up many times. The rearrangement joins TRBV2 to TRBJ1-4; the D is unclear. The germline V gene encodes CDR1 SNHLY and CDR2 FYNNEI. V gave up 5 bases and J gave up 6 bases, with 13 bases separating them. The CDR3 contains 14 residues. The CDR3 bases are TGTGCCAGCAGTCAGACAAACTCGGATGAAAAACTGTTTTTT. Residues: CASSQTNSDEKLFF.

The sample holds a few counts of this clonotype. The V and J genes are TRBV10-2 and TRBJ2-2; no clear D. CDR3 length: 14 residues. V was cut by 0 bases and J by 3 bases, with 5 bases left in between. Germline assignment: CDR1 WSHSY and CDR2 SAAADI. The CDR3 nucleotides read TGCGCCAGCAGTGAGTCGATGGACACCGGGGAGCTGTTTTTT. Protein product: CASSESMDTGELFF.

CDR3 nucleotides: TGTGCCAGCAGCGCCGGGACAGTGGAAGAGACCCAGTACTTC. Its protein is CASSAGTVEETQYF. V usage is TRBV9 and J usage is TRBJ2-5, with 7 bases matching TRBD1. Losses at the gene ends were 3 bases for V and 3 bases for J; bases not matched to a gene: 5. CDR3 length equals 14 residues. Germline CDR1 is SGDLS and CDR2 is YYNGEE.

The V and J genes are TRBV7-3 and TRBJ2-2, with D perhaps given as TRBD1 or TRBD2 (5 bases each). V lost 3 bases, J lost 8 bases, and 13 bases lay in between. Germline CDR1 and CDR2: SGHTA and FQGTGA. This CDR3 contains 14 residues. This chain's CDR3 is CASSFGDGLGELFF. Here the CDR3 DNA reads TGTGCCAGCAGCTTTGGGGACGGCCTGGGGGAGCTGTTTTTT.

In its sample, this clonotype was seen a few times. CDR3: CASSSGQGGFYEQYF. CDR3 bases: TGTGCCAGCAGCTCGGGACAGGGGGGATTCTACGAGCAGTACTTC. The chain employs TRBV7-6 and TRBJ2-7, with 11 positions matching TRBD1. Germline loops: CDR1 SGHVS, CDR2 FNYEAQ. CDR3 length equals 15 residues. V shed 4 bases and J 3 bases; nucleotides not matched to a gene: 5.

This clonotype was counted a single time. The chain uses TRBV5-1 and TRBJ2-3; 8 positions agree with TRBD2. The CDR3 consists of 16 residues. J gave up 4 bases and V 2 bases, and 9 bases lay outside the gene matches. Germline CDR1 is SGHRS and CDR2 is YFSETQ. CDR3 sequence (DNA): TGCGCCAGCAGCTTTCGGCGGGAGGCCAGCCCAGATACGCAGTATTTT. Protein product: CASSFRREASPDTQYF.

As concerns this clonotype: A read error is likely, as this CDR3 ends without the conserved phenylalanine or tryptophan. Because the CDR3's place on the DNA is in doubt, the DNA is left out and the CDR3 is given as listed by TCRdb. The gene calls are TRBV5-5 and TRBJ2-7; the D call of TRBD1 is as the table states it, not checked on the DNA. Germline V gene sequence: CDR1 SGHKS, CDR2 YYEKEE (reference sequence). From its first to its last residue, the CDR3 has 10 amino acids. CDR3 sequence: CASRRGHNLL.

This clonotype occurred many times. CDR3 loop: CASSSAPGLTEAFF. DNA for the CDR3: TGTGCCAGCAGCTCTGCTCCAGGGTTAACTGAAGCTTTCTTT. The chain combines TRBV7-6 with TRBJ1-1; D might be TRBD1 (5 bases). The CDR3 spans 14 residues. Germline assignment: CDR1 SGHVS and CDR2 FNYEAQ. V gave up 4 bases and J gave up 5 bases, with 14 bases separating them.

This clonotype has a count of ten or more. This chain links TRBV11-2 with TRBJ2-7; no reliable D call. Trimming stripped 1 base from V and 6 bases from J, with 7 bases between. Germline CDR1 is SGHAT and CDR2 is FQNNGV. CDR3 length: 12 residues. CDR3 sequence reads: CASSLGVGEQYF. The CDR3 nucleotides read TGTGCCAGCAGCTTAGGGGTTGGCGAGCAGTACTTC.

The chain combines TRBV28 with TRBJ2-3; D is unclear. Germline V gives CDR1 MDHEN, CDR2 SYDVKM. V was clipped by 6 bases and J by 4 bases, with 11 bases between them. The CDR3 extends over 13 amino acids. The CDR3 sequence is CASSQTVPDTQYF. The CDR3 bases are TGTGCCAGCAGCCAAACAGTGCCAGATACGCAGTATTTT. The whole variable domain, remainder taken from reference TRBV28 and TRBJ2-3, is DVKVTQSSRYLVKRTGEKVFLECVQDMDHENMFWYRQDPGLGLRLIYFSYDVKMKEKGDIPEGYSVSREKKERFSLILESASTNQTSMYLCASSQTVPDTQYFGPGTRLTVL.

The chain has TRBV10-3 and TRBJ1-5; 8 nucleotides agree with TRBD1. The CDR3 runs 17 residues. Germline CDR1 and CDR2: ENHRY and SYGVKD. J lost 0 bases, V lost 6 bases, and 10 bases had no gene match. This CDR3 reads CAISNGTGGTSNQPQHF. CDR3 nucleotide sequence: TGTGCCATCAGCAACGGGACAGGCGGAACTAGCAATCAGCCCCAGCATTTT.

Ten or more counts support this clonotype. The CDR3 DNA is TGTGCCAGCAGGACACGGAGACTCTCCTACGAGCAGTACTTC. Translating gives CASRTRRLSYEQYF. V usage is TRBV28 and J usage is TRBJ2-7; D call uncertain. Per the germline V gene, CDR1 is MDHEN and CDR2 is SYDVKM. This CDR3 region has 14 residues. The ends were cut back, 6 bases at V and 0 bases at J, with 12 bases in the middle.

This clonotype was seen a handful of times. This chain joins TRBV15 and TRBJ2-5; 7 bases align to TRBD1. The CDR3 runs to 16 residues. Germline V gene lookup returns CDR1 LNHNV and CDR2 YYDKDF (reference sequence). V lost 5 bases to trimming and J lost 4 bases; unmatched junction nucleotides: 13. For the CDR3, the DNA is TGTGCCACCAGCGCACAACCCCGGGCAGGGGGAGAGACCCAGTACTTC. Its translation is CATSAQPRAGGETQYF.

This clonotype was detected ten times or more. The chain combines TRBV13 with TRBJ2-7; D remains ambiguous. The germline V gene encodes CDR1 PRHDT and CDR2 FYEKMQ (reference sequence). Between the trimmed V and J ends, which lost 0 bases and 1 base, there was a span of 10 bases. CDR3 length: 15 residues. The CDR3 protein is CASSLGRYPSYEQYF. Here the CDR3 DNA reads TGTGCCAGCAGCTTAGGCAGGTACCCGTCCTACGAGCAGTACTTC.

The V call is TRBV7-8, the J call TRBJ2-4; 11 bases match TRBD1. This CDR3 contains 17 residues. The germline V gene has CDR1 SGHVS and CDR2 FQNEAQ. V trimming: 4 bases; J trimming: 2 bases; junction bases outside the gene matches: 7. CDR3 region: CASSWKGQGVTKNIQYF. CDR3 coding DNA: TGTGCCAGCAGCTGGAAGGGACAGGGGGTTACCAAAAACATTCAGTACTTC.

This clonotype was seen many times. The junction does not match germline at one end; this may be a read error. The chain uses TRBV7-8 and TRBJ2-7, with TRBD1 identical over 9 bases. Germline CDR1 and CDR2: SGHVS and FQNEAQ. The length of the CDR3 is 14 residues. The CDR3 region has the DNA TGTGCCAGCAGCCCCGAGGACAGGGGTCTTCTGGTGGACTTC. This sequence encodes CASSPEDRGLLVDF.

This clonotype was found many times. The chain has TRBV28 and TRBJ1-1; no definite D call. The CDR3 totals 14 residues. V lost 7 bases, J lost 3 bases, and 15 bases lay in between. Per the germline V gene, CDR1 is MDHEN and CDR2 is SYDVKM. CDR3 amino acids: CASIKGIEDTEAFF. CDR3 nucleotides: TGTGCCAGCATTAAAGGGATCGAAGACACTGAAGCTTTCTTT.

This clonotype was counted between two and nine times. The V and J genes are TRBV6-2 or TRBV6-3 and TRBJ1-4; TRBD1 is a possible D gene (6 bases). The CDR3 contains 15 residues. Trimming stripped 0 bases from V and 8 bases from J, with 13 bases between. Germline loops: CDR1 MNHEY, CDR2 SVGEGT. The CDR3 DNA follows: TGTGCCAGCAGTTACTCGAACACAGGGCCCGAAAAACTGTTTTTT. Residues: CASSYSNTGPEKLFF.

The chain is built from TRBV24-1 and TRBJ2-4; D perhaps matches TRBD2 (5 bases). The CDR3 is 11 residues long. The V end was cut by 5 bases, the J end by 9 bases, with 7 bases between. Germline V CDR1 and CDR2: KGHDR, SFDVKD. CDR3 residues: CATSVEGIQYF. The DNA of the CDR3 is TGTGCCACCAGTGTAGAGGGCATTCAGTACTTC.

The chain uses TRBV5-1 and TRBJ1-2; D ambiguous. CDR1 is SGHRS and CDR2 is YFSETQ in the germline V gene. The CDR3 sequence is 17 residues long. Trimming shortened V by 0 bases and J by 1 base, and 16 bases separated the two germline ends. The DNA for the CDR3 is TGCGCCAGCAGCTTGGCCCCCGGCAATCAACGTAACTATGGCTACACCTTC. This sequence encodes CASSLAPGNQRNYGYTF. Supplemented by reference TRBV5-1 and TRBJ1-2, the full variable domain reads KAGVTQTPRYLIKTRGQQVTLSCSPISGHRSVSWYQQTPGQGLQFLFEYFSETQRNKGNFPGRFSGRQFSNSRSEMNVSTLELGDSALYLCASSLAPGNQRNYGYTFGSGTRLTVV.